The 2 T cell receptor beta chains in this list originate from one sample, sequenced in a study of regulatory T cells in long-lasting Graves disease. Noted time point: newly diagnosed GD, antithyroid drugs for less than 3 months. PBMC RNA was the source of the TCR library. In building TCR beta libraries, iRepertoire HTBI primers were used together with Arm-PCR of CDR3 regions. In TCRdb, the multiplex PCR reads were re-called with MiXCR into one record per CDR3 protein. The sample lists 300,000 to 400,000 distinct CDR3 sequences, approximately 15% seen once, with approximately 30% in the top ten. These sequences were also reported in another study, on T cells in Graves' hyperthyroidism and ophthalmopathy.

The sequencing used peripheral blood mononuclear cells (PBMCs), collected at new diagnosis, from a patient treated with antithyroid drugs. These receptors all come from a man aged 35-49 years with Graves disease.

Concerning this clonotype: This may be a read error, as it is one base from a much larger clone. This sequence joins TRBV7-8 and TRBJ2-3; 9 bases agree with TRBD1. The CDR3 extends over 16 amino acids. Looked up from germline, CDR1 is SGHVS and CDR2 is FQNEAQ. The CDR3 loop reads CANSQDRGEGTDTQYF. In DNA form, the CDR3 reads TGTGCCAACAGCCAGGACAGGGGAGAGGGCACAGATACGCAGTATTTT.

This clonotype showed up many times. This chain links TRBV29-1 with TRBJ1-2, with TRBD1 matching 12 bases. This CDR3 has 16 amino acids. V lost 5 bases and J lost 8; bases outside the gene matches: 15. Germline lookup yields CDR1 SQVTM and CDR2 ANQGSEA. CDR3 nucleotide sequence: TGCAGCGTTCGACTGTCCCCGGGACAGGGGGCGGAAGGCTACACCTTC. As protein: CSVRLSPGQGAEGYTF.